What follows are 28 T cell receptor beta chains derived from one specimen sequenced in a study of blood T cell repertoires in COVID-19. Method: immunoSEQ multiplex PCR; TCRdb's copy keeps in-frame clones and lacks some. The profile shows about 290,000 clones, around 86% of them singletons. The material sequenced was PBMCs or T cells enriched from blood (not recorded which). The receptors shown here come from a woman aged 40 to 55 who had recovered from COVID-19.

The table lists this clone with a count of one. The chain has TRBV13 and TRBJ1-6; D is unresolved. The V and J ends lost 2 bases and 6 bases respectively, with 17 bases between them. CDR1 and CDR2 (germline): PRHDT, FYEKMQ (reference sequence). The CDR3 runs to 17 residues. CDR3 DNA sequence: TGTGCCAGCAGCTTAAATCGGTTTTGGGAGAGTAATTCACCCCTCCACTTT. This sequence encodes CASSLNRFWESNSPLHF.

The V and J genes are TRBV5-8 and TRBJ1-2; D might be TRBD1 (6 bases). Germline CDR1 SGHTS, CDR2 YDEGEE. CDR3 length: 17 amino acids. Between the trimmed V and J ends, which lost 9 bases and 1 base, there was a span of 25 bases. The CDR3 sequence: CATIPGRGGSLNYGYTF. In nucleotides, the CDR3 is TGTGCCACTATACCAGGTCGAGGGGGAAGTCTTAACTATGGCTACACCTTC.

This clone came up a few times. The CDR3 protein is CASVGEGHRVRSPLHF. The CDR3 DNA sequence: TGTGCCAGCGTGGGCGAAGGCCACCGAGTACGTTCACCCCTCCACTTT. The chain uses TRBV2 and TRBJ1-6, with no clear D. CDR1 and CDR2 from the germline V gene are SNHLY and FYNNEI. CDR3 size: 16 residues. V lost 8 bases, J lost 9 bases, and 23 bases lay in between.

The chain carries TRBV7-3 and TRBJ2-2; tentative D call: TRBD1 (6 bases). The CDR3 is 15 residues long. V was trimmed by 6 bases and J by 2 bases, leaving 13 bases between them. Germline V gene data show CDR1 as SGHTA and CDR2 as FQGTGA. The CDR3 region has the DNA TGTGCCAGCAGGGCTTCAGGGGTAAACACCGGGGAGCTGTTTTTT. Protein product: CASRASGVNTGELFF.

The J gene is TRBJ1-5, the V gene TRBV28; D gene uncertain. There are 12 residues in the CDR3. The germline V gene has CDR1 MDHEN and CDR2 SYDVKM. V was clipped by 1 base and J by 7 bases, with 5 bases between them. CDR3 bases: TGTGCCAGCAGTTTATTGGGCCAGCCCCAGCATTTT. Protein product: CASSLLGQPQHF.

This sequence joins TRBV6-5 and TRBJ1-2; maybe TRBD1 (5 bases). The germline V gene has CDR1 MNHEY and CDR2 SVGAGI. The CDR3 spans 13 residues. V was clipped by 6 bases and J by 10 bases, with 18 bases between them. CDR3 amino acids: CASRQSTAYPYTF. Written as DNA, the CDR3 is TGTGCCAGCAGGCAATCGACAGCTTATCCCTACACCTTC.

The CDR3, as DNA: TGTGCCAGCAGCTCCGGGACAGGGATTAGGAGGAATCAGCCCCAGCATTTT. Its protein product is CASSSGTGIRRNQPQHF. The rearrangement links TRBV6-2 or TRBV6-3 to TRBJ1-5, with 9 bases aligning to TRBD1. Germline V gene data show CDR1 as MNHEY and CDR2 as SVGEGT. After removal of 6 bases from V and 4 bases from J, the junction contained 13 bases not matched to a gene. There are 17 residues in the CDR3.

In its sample, this clone was seen once. The CDR3 nucleotides read TGTGCCAGCAGCGTAGGAGGGGGACAGGGATTCTATGGCTACACCTTC. It codes for CASSVGGGQGFYGYTF. V usage is TRBV9 and J usage is TRBJ1-2; 9 bases map to TRBD1. The CDR3 consists of 16 residues. The V and J ends lost 0 bases and 4 bases, in that order; junction bases with no gene match: 7. The germline V gene encodes CDR1 SGDLS and CDR2 YYNGEE.

The genes are TRBV27 and TRBJ2-6; tentative D call: TRBD2 (6 bases). Trimming took off 6 bases at V and 2 bases at J, with 8 bases between the two ends. The germline V gene has CDR1 MNHEY and CDR2 SMNVEV (reference sequence). The CDR3 is 14 residues long. Here the CDR3 reads CASRRGTGANVLTF. The DNA of the CDR3 is TGTGCCAGCAGACGCGGGACTGGGGCCAACGTCCTGACTTTC.

The genes are TRBV20-1 and TRBJ2-2, with D maybe TRBD1 (5 bases). Trimming pared 3 bases from V and 6 bases from J, leaving 23 bases between. CDR1 DFQATT and CDR2 SNEGSKA come from the germline V gene (reference sequence). The CDR3 extends over 17 amino acids. DNA of the CDR3: TGCAGTGCTAGTGCATCTAGTGGTCAGGGATTCCCCGGGGAGCTGTTTTTT. This encodes CSASASSGQGFPGELFF.

CDR3 in amino acids: CSVESGLAGARYEQYF. DNA of the CDR3: TGCAGCGTTGAATCTGGGTTAGCAGGGGCACGCTACGAGCAGTACTTC. The chain uses TRBV29-1 and TRBJ2-7; D is perhaps TRBD1 (6 bases). The length of the CDR3 is 16 residues. V was trimmed by 2 bases and J by 3 bases, leaving 20 bases between them. From germline, CDR1 is SQVTM and CDR2 ANQGSEA.

This chain links TRBV6-5 with TRBJ2-1, with 9 bases that match TRBD1. This CDR3 is built from 15 residues. Germline assignment: CDR1 MNHEY and CDR2 SVGAGI. The J segment lost 7 bases and the V segment lost 7 bases, leaving 11 bases of the junction unmatched. The CDR3 DNA is TGTGCCAGCAACCAAGGACAGGGGATCTGGAATGAGCAGTTCTTC. Protein: CASNQGQGIWNEQFF.

The chain uses TRBV18 and TRBJ2-2; 8 bases match TRBD1. With V trimmed by 8 bases and J by 0 bases, 5 bases remained unmatched. The CDR3 is made up of 15 amino acids. CDR1 KGHSH and CDR2 LQKENI come from the germline V gene. This chain's CDR3 is CASRKDRANTGELFF. DNA for the CDR3: TGTGCCAGCCGAAAGGACAGGGCGAACACCGGGGAGCTGTTTTTT.

The chain has TRBV6-5 and TRBJ1-2; 7 positions agree with TRBD1. V shed 6 bases, J shed 7 bases, and the junction held 11 bases outside the gene matches. CDR3 length: 14 amino acids. Germline loops: CDR1 MNHEY, CDR2 SVGAGI. In nucleotides, the CDR3 is TGTGCCAGCAGCCGACGACAGGGTGGGGCTGGCTACACCTTC. Protein product: CASSRRQGGAGYTF.

V is TRBV3-1 (or the pseudogene TRBV3-2) and J is TRBJ2-7, with D possibly TRBD1 on 7 matching bases. Germline values: CDR1 LGHDT, CDR2 YNNKEL (reference sequence). This CDR3 region has 14 residues. Trimming shortened V by 6 bases and J by 6 bases, and 18 bases separated the two germline ends. The chain's CDR3 is CASRERQGGREQYF. CDR3 coding DNA: TGTGCCAGCAGGGAGAGACAGGGAGGACGCGAGCAGTACTTC.

In this sample, this clone turned up a few times. The chain carries TRBV7-3 and TRBJ1-2; 10 bases line up with TRBD1. This CDR3 region has 13 residues. V shed 3 bases, J shed 8 bases, and the junction held 3 bases outside the gene matches. Germline values: CDR1 SGHTA, CDR2 FQGTGA. For the CDR3, the DNA is TGTGCCAGCAGCTTCGGACAGGGGGAAGGCTACACCTTC. Protein: CASSFGQGEGYTF.

This sequence joins TRBV19 and TRBJ1-1; the D is unclear. Trimming took off 5 bases at V and 5 bases at J, with 12 bases between the two ends. The CDR3 runs to 13 residues. The germline V gene encodes CDR1 LNHDA and CDR2 SQIVND (reference sequence). The CDR3 DNA reads as TGTGCCAGTAGTTACAGCGGGTGGACTGAAGCTTTCTTT. Amino acid sequence: CASSYSGWTEAFF.

The chain links TRBV12-3 or TRBV12-4 to TRBJ2-1; 7 nucleotides match TRBD2. V lost 2 bases and J lost 6; bases outside the gene matches: 1. This CDR3 is built from 13 residues. This chain's CDR3 is CASSLWGGNEQFF. The CDR3 DNA reads TGTGCCAGCAGTTTATGGGGGGGCAATGAGCAGTTCTTC.

A word on this clone: Within the sample, other DNA sequences also encode this same CDR3. J is TRBJ2-7 and V is TRBV5-1; possible D gene TRBD1, 6 bases. Trimming took off 0 bases at V and 0 bases at J, with 7 bases between the two ends. Germline assignment: CDR1 SGHRS and CDR2 YFSETQ. CDR3 length: 14 residues. This chain's CDR3 is CASSLGGGSYEQYF. The CDR3 bases are TGCGCCAGCAGCTTGGGAGGGGGCTCCTACGAGCAGTACTTC.

This clone has a handful of counts. The chain has TRBV12-3 or TRBV12-4 and TRBJ1-2, with 7 bases fitting TRBD1. The CDR3 is 13 residues long. The trim removed 5 bases at V and 6 bases at J, leaving 6 bases unmatched. DNA of the CDR3: TGTGCCAGCAGTCGTATCACAGGGGATGGCTACACCTTC. Translation: CASSRITGDGYTF.

The chain joins TRBV7-9 to TRBJ2-2, with a possible D match to TRBD2 (5 bases). The V gene lost 6 bases and the J gene lost 5 bases, with 10 bases spanning the gap. Germline CDR1 SEHNR, CDR2 FQNEAQ (reference sequence). There are 13 residues in the CDR3. The DNA for the CDR3 is TGTGCCAGCAGGGTGCGCGGGACCGGGGAGCTGTTTTTT. Amino acid sequence: CASRVRGTGELFF.

The V and J genes are TRBV9 and TRBJ1-2; 10 bases fit TRBD1. The CDR3 is 15 amino acids. CDR1 and CDR2 from the germline V gene are SGDLS and YYNGEE. V shed 4 bases, J shed 3 bases, and the junction held 6 bases outside the gene matches. The CDR3 nucleotides are TGTGCCAGCAGCCCCCGGGACAGGGGCCACTATGGCTACACCTTC. As protein: CASSPRDRGHYGYTF. Drawing the rest from reference TRBV9 and TRBJ1-2, the complete variable domain is DSGVTQTPKHLITATGQRVTLRCSPRSGDLSVYWYQQSLDQGLQFLIQYYNGEERAKGNILERFSAQQFPDLHSELNLSSLELGDSALYFCASSPRDRGHYGYTFGSGTRLTVV.

V usage is TRBV30 and J usage is TRBJ2-5, with TRBD1 identical over 9 bases. Germline V gene lookup returns CDR1 GTSNPN and CDR2 SVGIG (reference sequence). The V and J ends lost 0 bases and 4 bases, in that order; junction bases with no gene match: 3. The CDR3 sequence is 14 residues long. The CDR3 region has the DNA TGTGCCTGGAGTGTGACAGGGGGATCAGAGACCCAGTACTTC. Residues: CAWSVTGGSETQYF.

V is TRBV29-1 and J is TRBJ2-7; 9 bases match TRBD1. Trimming took 7 bases from V and 6 from J; bases not matched to a gene: 7. Germline values: CDR1 SQVTM, CDR2 ANQGSEA. The CDR3 loop spans 12 amino acids. The CDR3 here is CSARGQGLEQYF. The CDR3, as DNA: TGCAGCGCCCGGGGACAGGGACTCGAGCAGTACTTC.

The chain employs TRBV9 and TRBJ2-7; TRBD1 might be the D (6 bases). Germline V gene sequence: CDR1 SGDLS, CDR2 YYNGEE. V was shortened by 2 bases and J by 0 bases, with 12 bases between the two germline ends. This CDR3 spans 15 amino acids. CDR3 sequence (DNA): TGTGCCAGCAGCGTGGGGGCCTCCACCTCCTACGAGCAGTACTTC. Protein: CASSVGASTSYEQYF.

Only one count was recorded for this clone. The chain recombines TRBV30 with TRBJ1-6; perhaps TRBD1 as D (6 bases). The V gene's germline CDR1 is GTSNPN and CDR2 SVGIG (reference sequence). Trimming took 0 bases from V and 6 from J, leaving 9 bases between them. The CDR3 is made up of 14 amino acids. CDR3 in DNA: TGTGCCTGGAGTGTACCCAGGGGTAATTCACCCCTCCACTTT. It specifies CAWSVPRGNSPLHF.

The rearrangement links TRBV6-5 to TRBJ1-2; D is perhaps TRBD1 (6 bases). The germline CDR1 and CDR2 sequences are MNHEY and SVGAGI. Trimming stripped 0 bases from V and 6 bases from J, with 14 bases between. This CDR3 comprises 15 residues. The CDR3 region has the DNA TGTGCCAGCAGTTACTCGCAGGGGAGGGGGGATGGCTACACCTTC. Amino acid sequence: CASSYSQGRGDGYTF.

The DNA of the CDR3 is TGTGCCAGCAGCTTAGGGCGGGTTCGCGAGCAGTACTTC. Translating it yields CASSLGRVREQYF. The chain has TRBV7-2 and TRBJ2-7, with D possibly matching TRBD2 (5 bases). Deletions cut 1 base from V and 6 bases from J, with 10 bases between. The CDR3 length is 13 residues. CDR1 and CDR2 from the germline V gene are SGHTA and FQGNSA.